What follows describes a single T cell receptor (beta chain). Its antigen is still unknown. The source of the sample is a study of OX40 agonist ivuxolimab in advanced cancers. Across the whole study: Patients were treated with intravenous ivuxolimab, dosed at 0.01 to 10 mg/kg and infused every 2 weeks. Eligibility rules accepted prior anti-PD-1, anti-PD-L1 or anti-CTLA-4 therapy, and 30% to 40% had some.

TCRdb's copy holds only in-frame clones and misses some; the assay was immunoSEQ multiplex PCR. The table shows some 80,000 clones, with approximately 92% occurring only once. Trimming took off 9 bases at V and 3 bases at J, with 12 bases between the two ends. CDR1 and CDR2 (germline): WSHSY, SAAADI. CDR3 length: 12 residues. Overall study findings and caveats: Expansion of clones was among the lowest in partial responders at 0.1-3.0 mg/kg.

This receptor was obtained from an adult with an advanced solid tumor such as melanoma, head and neck, liver or kidney cancer. The V and J genes are TRBV10-2 and TRBJ2-7; D is perhaps TRBD1 (5 bases). Sequenced material: CD4+ or CD8+ T cells sorted from blood, taken in a trial of the OX40 agonist ivuxolimab. CDR3 protein: CASSGQIYEQYF. DNA of the CDR3: TGCGCCAGTTCCGGACAAATCTACGAGCAGTACTTC.